This is a list of T cell receptor beta chains from one sample in a study of response to subunit inactivated influenza vaccine. TCRdb re-called the RT-PCR reads through MiXCR, storing one row per CDR3 protein. The table lists some 300,000 distinct CDR3 sequences, roughly 22% of them singletons, with 9% to 12% in the top ten. The sequenced sample was PBMCs from blood, obtained around 22 months after vaccination. Receptors were obtained from a man between 50 and 75 years old who received an inactivated influenza vaccine. Each CDR3 is given without its conserved first and last residue. Each record gives: J gene, V gene, CDR3 protein.

>TRBJ1-2|TRBV4-3
ASSQTLDGSLSRYGYT
>TRBJ2-5|TRBV9
ASTGGTQETQY
>TRBJ2-2|TRBV7-7
ASPTPIAGALNHTGELF
>TRBJ1-6|TRBV28
ASSFLGRGGSPLH
>TRBJ2-7|TRBV29-1
SVAMRAGVEQY
>TRBJ2-7|TRBV5-1
ASSSRDLHYEQY
>TRBJ1-1|TRBV27
ASGSSLRTGDTEAF
>TRBJ2-1|TRBV5-1
ASSFHQNEQF
>TRBJ2-5|TRBV24-1
ATSDFGKQETQY
>TRBJ1-2|TRBV12-3/TRBV12-4
ASSNRASNYGYT
>TRBJ1-2|TRBV29-1
SVDLLGRYYGYT
>TRBJ1-2|TRBV27
ASSFFSNYGYT
>TRBJ2-7|TRBV7-7
ASSLALGRYEQY
>TRBJ2-1|TRBV20-1
SARGSGALLSNEQF
>TRBJ2-1|TRBV29-1
SVDLAGGPYANEQF
>TRBJ1-2|TRBV12-3/TRBV12-4
ASSLVVGGYGYT
>TRBJ2-2|TRBV29-1
SVVLGVNTGELF